This T cell receptor beta chain is drawn from a study of cytomegalovirus exposure and HLA in healthy donors. Background on the study: For the approximately 360 genotyped donors, over 80% fell within the Caucasian-associated ancestry cluster.

The PCR was carried out with 60 Vbeta primers and 13 Jbeta primers. Original data processing: Unique TCR beta chains totaled some 80 million in a later count, with around 12 million of them shared. Clones were read by immunoSEQ multiplex PCR, and TCRdb kept only the in-frame ones, dropping some. V and J calls and clone size are as listed in that table; D and trimming were resolved from the DNA. The sample lists about 200,000 clones; approximately 80% were seen once. About this clone itself: Its antigen is unidentified.

Study-wide points: The authors assumed roughly uniform sequencing depth across donors for presence/absence analyses. Exclusion applied to some V segments, including TRBV6-2 and TRBV6-3, as they were indistinguishable.

The germline V gene encodes CDR1 MNHNY and CDR2 SVGAGI (reference sequence). Trimming took 6 bases from V and 3 from J, leaving 14 bases between them. This CDR3 has 15 residues. This TCR came from a woman aged 25 to 39 in good health and CMV-seronegative. This chain links TRBV6-6 with TRBJ1-4; a weak D match, TRBD1 (6 bases). Specimen: PBMCs. CDR3 residues: CASSPPPGANEKLFF. CDR3 nucleotide sequence: TGTGCCAGCAGCCCCCCGCCAGGGGCTAATGAAAAACTGTTTTTT.